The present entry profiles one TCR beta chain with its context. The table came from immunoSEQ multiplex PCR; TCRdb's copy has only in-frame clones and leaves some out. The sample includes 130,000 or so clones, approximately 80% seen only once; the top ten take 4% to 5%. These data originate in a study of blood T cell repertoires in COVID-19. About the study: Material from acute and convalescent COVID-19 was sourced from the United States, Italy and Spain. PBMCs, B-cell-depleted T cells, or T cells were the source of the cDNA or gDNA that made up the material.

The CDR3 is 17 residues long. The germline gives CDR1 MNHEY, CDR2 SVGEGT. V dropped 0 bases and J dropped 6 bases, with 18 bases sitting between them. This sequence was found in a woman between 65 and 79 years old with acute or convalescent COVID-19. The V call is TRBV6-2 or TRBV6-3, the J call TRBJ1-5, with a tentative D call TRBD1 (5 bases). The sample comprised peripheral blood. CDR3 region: CASSYSGVPAGSQPQHF. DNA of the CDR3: TGTGCCAGCAGTTACTCAGGGGTCCCAGCGGGGAGTCAGCCCCAGCATTTT.